The 27 T cell receptor beta chains given below trace back to one sample, sequenced in a study of monozygotic twins with inflammatory bowel disease. TCRdb reworked the 5' RACE reads into one entry per CDR3 protein, no DNA. The repertoire table contains approximately 330,000 distinct CDR3 sequences. Sequencing was done on a sample of blood. The receptors here all came from a human donor with ulcerative colitis or Crohn's disease, or a healthy co-twin of an affected twin (not recorded which).

V usage is TRBV24-1 and J usage is TRBJ2-5; TCRdb reports TRBD1, a call that lacks DNA to check it against. This CDR3 is built from 16 residues. Germline loops: CDR1 KGHDR, CDR2 SFDVKD. The CDR3 here is CATSDFAGGSGGTQYF.

The chain recombines TRBV5-1 with TRBJ2-3. In germline, CDR1 is SGHRS, CDR2 YFSETQ. The CDR3 consists of 13 residues. CDR3 sequence reads: CASSGVGTDTQYF.

V and J are TRBV7-2 and TRBJ2-1; the D call of TRBD1 rests on TCRdb alone, since no DNA is present to check it. Germline CDR1 SGHTA, CDR2 FQGNSA. The CDR3 loop spans 17 amino acids. The chain's CDR3 is CASSLTGGSVDYNEQFF.

The chain recombines TRBV10-2 with TRBJ1-5; TCRdb returns TRBD1, unconfirmable since there is no DNA. CDR1 WSHSY and CDR2 SAAADI come from the germline V gene. The CDR3 contains 20 residues. CDR3 in amino acids: CASSDPTFSGGQGGNQPQHF.

This sequence joins TRBV20-1 and TRBJ1-2; TCRdb's D gene call, TRBD1, goes unchecked for lack of DNA. There are 13 residues in the CDR3. CDR1 is DFQATT, CDR2 SNEGSKA, per germline (reference sequence). CDR3 sequence: CSGETPTHYGYTF.

This chain connects TRBV12-3 or TRBV12-4 to TRBJ2-1. The CDR3 extends over 12 amino acids. CDR3 sequence reads: CASRPGFHEQFF.

This chain connects TRBV7-2 to TRBJ2-1; the D call from TCRdb, TRBD1, cannot be confirmed without DNA. The CDR3 spans 15 residues. Germline CDR1 is SGHTA and CDR2 is FQGNSA. CDR3: CASSLGPGGSNEQFF.

The genes are TRBV28 and TRBJ2-4; TCRdb's D call of TRBD1 is untestable without DNA. The CDR3 covers 16 residues. Looked up from germline, CDR1 is MDHEN and CDR2 is SYDVKM. The CDR3 sequence: CASSFSGLLAKNIQYF. The full variable domain, in which reference TRBV28 and TRBJ2-4 provide the parts outside the CDR3, is DVKVTQSSRYLVKRTGEKVFLECVQDMDHENMFWYRQDPGLGLRLIYFSYDVKMKEKGDIPEGYSVSREKKERFSLILESASTNQTSMYLCASSFSGLLAKNIQYFGAGTRLSVL.

The rearrangement uses TRBV5-1 and TRBJ2-1; the D gene TCRdb calls, TRBD2, cannot be checked with no DNA. The CDR3 is 13 amino acids. From germline, CDR1 is SGHRS and CDR2 YFSETQ. This chain's CDR3 is CASSFWAGHEQFF.

This chain uses TRBV2 with TRBJ1-1. The germline V gene encodes CDR1 SNHLY and CDR2 FYNNEI. CDR3 length equals 14 residues. The CDR3 reads CASAWDLRSPEAFF.

This sequence joins TRBV19 and TRBJ2-7; TCRdb indicates TRBD1, and absent DNA this call remains unverified. CDR1 is LNHDA, CDR2 SQIVND, per germline (reference sequence). CDR3 length equals 15 residues. The CDR3: CASSPRQGGFYEQYF.

The chain couples TRBV12-5 to TRBJ2-5. This CDR3 is built from 16 residues. Germline CDR1 LGHNT, CDR2 FRNRAP. CDR3 sequence: CASGLVLGGYQETQYF.

The chain employs TRBV20-1 and TRBJ1-1; with no DNA, the TCRdb D assignment of TRBD1 cannot be verified. CDR1 DFQATT and CDR2 SNEGSKA come from the germline V gene (reference sequence). This CDR3 region has 12 residues. The CDR3: CSGQEGNTEAFF.

V is TRBV2 and J is TRBJ1-1. CDR1 SNHLY and CDR2 FYNNEI come from the germline V gene. The CDR3 loop spans 14 amino acids. The CDR3 sequence is CASRGALLNTEAFF. The full variable domain, rest sourced from reference TRBV2 and TRBJ1-1, is EPEVTQTPSHQVTQMGQEVILRCVPISNHLYFYWYRQILGQKVEFLVSFYNNEISEKSEIFDDQFSVERPDGSNFTLKIRSTKLEDSAMYFCASRGALLNTEAFFGQGTRLTVV.

CDR3: CASSGGGQVEAFF. V is TRBV5-1 and J is TRBJ1-1. Germline V lookup: CDR1 SGHRS, CDR2 YFSETQ. The CDR3 loop spans 13 amino acids.

This chain links TRBV5-1 with TRBJ1-1; there is no DNA to check the TCRdb D call of TRBD1. In germline, CDR1 is SGHRS, CDR2 YFSETQ. This CDR3 is built from 18 residues. CDR3 residues: CASSLVGTGGGTNTEAFF.

The chain couples TRBV14 to TRBJ1-1; the D call of TRBD1 rests on TCRdb alone, since no DNA is present to check it. CDR1 and CDR2 (germline): SGHDN, FVKESK. The CDR3 is made up of 13 amino acids. CDR3 amino acids: CASRPGRNTEAFF.

The rearrangement uses TRBV27 and TRBJ2-5. Per germline, CDR1 MNHEY and CDR2 SMNVEV (reference sequence). This CDR3 region has 13 residues. CDR3 amino acids: CASAHRGGKTQYF.

V is TRBV7-8 and J is TRBJ2-3; TCRdb names TRBD1, which stays unverified in the absence of DNA. The CDR3 runs 16 residues. Germline V gene data show CDR1 as SGHVS and CDR2 as FQNEAQ. CDR3 amino acids: CASSPLGGKSTDTQYF. Based on the CDR3 plus reference TRBV7-8 and TRBJ2-3, the full variable domain is GAGVSQSPRYKVAKRGQDVALRCDPISGHVSLFWYQQALGQGPEFLTYFQNEAQLDKSGLPSDRFFAERPEGSVSTLKIQRTQQEDSAVYLCASSPLGGKSTDTQYFGPGTRLTVL.

The V call is TRBV24-1, the J call TRBJ2-1. The CDR3 has 13 amino acids. Germline-derived CDR1 and CDR2 are KGHDR and SFDVKD. Here the CDR3 reads CATSRTTNNEQFF.

This chain uses TRBV7-2 with TRBJ2-1. Germline V CDR1 and CDR2: SGHTA, FQGNSA. The length of the CDR3 is 12 residues. The CDR3 sequence is CASSSQATSQFF.

The V call is TRBV7-2, the J call TRBJ2-3; TCRdb's assignment of TRBD2 cannot be checked, as there is no DNA. CDR1 SGHTA and CDR2 FQGNSA come from the germline V gene. CDR3 size: 17 residues. The CDR3 protein is CASSQRLGGGGTDTQYF. The whole variable domain, filled in from reference TRBV7-2 and TRBJ2-3, reads GAGVSQSPSNKVTEKGKDVELRCDPISGHTALYWYRQSLGQGLEFLIYFQGNSAPDKSGLPSDRFSAERTGGSVSTLTIQRTQQEDSAVYLCASSQRLGGGGTDTQYFGPGTRLTVL.

The gene calls are TRBV10-3 and TRBJ2-7. This CDR3 region has 11 residues. The V gene's germline CDR1 is ENHRY and CDR2 SYGVKD. The CDR3 region is CAINPSYEQYF.

This chain connects TRBV12-3 or TRBV12-4 to TRBJ2-2; checking the TCRdb D call of TRBD1 is not possible without DNA. The length of the CDR3 is 15 residues. CDR3: CASSPRIQGTGELFF.

This chain connects TRBV10-3 to TRBJ2-1; absent DNA, TCRdb's TRBD2 call cannot be checked. This CDR3 is 15 amino acids long. The germline CDR1 and CDR2 sequences are ENHRY and SYGVKD. CDR3 sequence: CAIRLGGLAGGEQFF.

The chain joins TRBV7-9 to TRBJ2-7. Germline lookup yields CDR1 SEHNR and CDR2 FQNEAQ (reference sequence). CDR3 length: 14 amino acids. The CDR3: CASSLRQDSYEQYF.

This chain connects TRBV5-1 to TRBJ2-2; the TRBD1 assignment by TCRdb is unverifiable without DNA. From germline, CDR1 is SGHRS and CDR2 YFSETQ. The CDR3 contains 15 residues. The CDR3 region is CASSLGQFNTGELFF.